These 22 T cell receptor beta chains were all obtained from the same sample, sequenced in a study of Ad26.COV2.S vaccination and SARS-CoV-2 variants. TCRdb's table, derived via immunoSEQ multiplex PCR, lists solely in-frame clones and lacks some. The sample holds hundreds of thousands of clones, 75% to 90% seen once. As for treatment: approximately 18 received Ad26.COV2.S at low or high dose, single or two shots; roughly 5 received placebo; per-sample allocation not given. Samples came from day 63 after the first vaccine or placebo injection. This sample comprised peripheral blood, obtained in a trial of Ad26.COV2.S vaccine versus placebo. These receptors came from a person aged 18-65 years who received the Ad26.COV2.S COVID-19 vaccine or a placebo.

The rearrangement links TRBV7-8 to TRBJ1-4; D is undetermined. V dropped 1 base and J dropped 0 bases, with 9 bases sitting between them. There are 16 residues in the CDR3. The V gene's germline CDR1 is SGHVS and CDR2 FQNEAQ. CDR3 sequence (DNA): TGTGCCAGCAGCTTAGGGGGAGGAGCAACTAATGAAAAACTGTTTTTT. Its protein product is CASSLGGGATNEKLFF.

V is TRBV5-4 and J is TRBJ1-6, with 8 bases identical to TRBD1. V gave up 4 bases and J gave up 9 bases; unmatched junction bases: 9. The CDR3 consists of 15 residues. Germline assignment: CDR1 SGHNT and CDR2 YYREEE (reference sequence). The CDR3 here is CASSRGGTGSSPLHF. For the CDR3, the DNA is TGTGCCAGCAGCCGGGGGGGGACAGGTAGTTCACCCCTCCACTTT.

On this clone: The same CDR3 arises from other DNA sequences in this sample as well. The rearrangement uses TRBV4-3 and TRBJ1-1; 9 bases align to TRBD1. The CDR3 totals 14 residues. V lost 4 bases to trimming and J lost 1 base; unmatched junction nucleotides: 1. Germline-derived CDR1 and CDR2 are LGHNA and YSLEER. CDR3 DNA: TGCGCCAGCAGCCCGGGACAGGGGAACACTGAAGCTTTCTTT. Translated: CASSPGQGNTEAFF.

V usage is TRBV6-2 or TRBV6-3 and J usage is TRBJ1-5; 8 nucleotides agree with TRBD1. The CDR3 is 16 residues long. J gave up 0 bases and V 5 bases, and 6 bases lay outside the gene matches. In germline, CDR1 is MNHEY, CDR2 SVGEGT. The CDR3 region is CASSPRTGPSNQPQHF. The CDR3 bases are TGTGCCAGCAGTCCACGGACAGGGCCTAGCAATCAGCCCCAGCATTTT.

The V gene is TRBV5-4, the J gene TRBJ1-1; D is uncertain. CDR3 size: 12 residues. V was clipped by 2 bases and J by 3 bases, with 5 bases between them. Germline V gene lookup returns CDR1 SGHNT and CDR2 YYREEE (reference sequence). The CDR3 loop reads CASSLDDTEAFF. The CDR3 region has the DNA TGTGCCAGCAGCTTAGATGACACTGAAGCTTTCTTT.

V is TRBV6-5 and J is TRBJ2-6; weak D call: TRBD1 (6 bases). The CDR3 has 15 residues. CDR1 is MNHEY and CDR2 is SVGAGI in the germline V gene. Trimming removed 6 bases from V and 5 bases from J, with 14 bases in between. The CDR3 sequence: CASRKQGMRANVLTF. CDR3 nucleotide sequence: TGTGCCAGCAGGAAACAGGGAATGAGGGCCAACGTCCTGACTTTC.

The chain carries TRBV9 and TRBJ2-7; D remains unclear. Germline loops: CDR1 SGDLS, CDR2 YYNGEE. V dropped 0 bases and J dropped 1 base, with 14 bases sitting between them. The CDR3 covers 16 residues. CDR3 residues: CASSVGPNFGSYEQYF. In DNA form, the CDR3 reads TGTGCCAGCAGCGTAGGTCCCAACTTCGGTTCCTACGAGCAGTACTTC.

The chain links TRBV4-3 to TRBJ1-1; D possibly corresponds to TRBD1 (5 bases). Trimming took 0 bases from V and 7 from J, leaving 12 bases between them. The CDR3 runs to 14 residues. The germline gives CDR1 LGHNA, CDR2 YSLEER. The CDR3 here is CASSQDSRRGEAFF. In DNA, the CDR3 is TGCGCCAGCAGCCAAGATAGTAGGAGGGGTGAAGCTTTCTTT.

The chain carries TRBV5-6 and TRBJ1-2, with D hard to call. The CDR3 covers 13 residues. V gave up 2 bases and J gave up 2 bases, with 7 bases separating them. Germline CDR1 and CDR2: SGHDT and YYEEEE. The CDR3 bases are TGTGCCAGCAGCTTCCCAGGCAACTATGGCTACACCTTC. This codes for CASSFPGNYGYTF. Supplemented by reference TRBV5-6 and TRBJ1-2, the full variable domain reads DAGVTQSPTHLIKTRGQQVTLRCSPKSGHDTVSWYQQALGQGPQFIFQYYEEEERQRGNFPDRFSGHQFPNYSSELNVNALLLGDSALYLCASSFPGNYGYTFGSGTRLTVV.

The chain recombines TRBV6-5 with TRBJ1-1; D not resolved. The V end was cut by 2 bases, the J end by 1 base, with 14 bases between. The germline V gene has CDR1 MNHEY and CDR2 SVGAGI. The CDR3 runs 16 residues. The CDR3 sequence: CASSYLSGRENTEAFF. In DNA form, the CDR3 reads TGTGCCAGCAGTTACCTTTCTGGGAGAGAGAACACTGAAGCTTTCTTT.

The sample holds one count of this clone. The chain is built from TRBV7-3 and TRBJ2-2; D is perhaps TRBD1 (6 bases). V gave up 7 bases and J gave up 1 base, with 7 bases separating them. Germline CDR1 is SGHTA and CDR2 is FQGTGA. This CDR3 has 13 amino acids. The CDR3, as DNA: TGTGCCAGCAAACAGGGGAACACCGGGGAGCTGTTTTTT. This sequence encodes CASKQGNTGELFF.

This chain connects TRBV18 to TRBJ2-1, with TRBD2 identical over 12 bases. This CDR3 is 14 amino acids long. Germline V gives CDR1 KGHSH, CDR2 LQKENI. The V segment lost 3 bases and the J segment 7 bases; nucleotides outside the gene matches: 1. The CDR3 loop reads CASSPTSGRNEQFF. Written as DNA, the CDR3 is TGTGCCAGCTCACCCACTAGCGGGAGGAATGAGCAGTTCTTC.

CDR3 bases: TGTGCCAGCAGCTTAGTCGGGACAGGGAGGTTGGGGTCACCCCTCCACTTT. This encodes CASSLVGTGRLGSPLHF. The chain combines TRBV11-2 with TRBJ1-6, with 9 bases matching TRBD1. Germline V gene data show CDR1 as SGHAT and CDR2 as FQNNGV. The CDR3 length is 17 residues. Unmatched junction bases numbered 11, after V lost 1 base and J lost 10 bases.

The chain links TRBV12-5 to TRBJ2-1, with D possibly matching TRBD1 (5 bases). V lost 6 bases, J lost 8 bases, and 17 bases lay in between. Germline CDR1 LGHNT, CDR2 FRNRAP. The CDR3 has 14 amino acids. CDR3 residues: CASGLGHPLDEQFF. The CDR3, as DNA: TGTGCTAGTGGACTTGGACACCCCTTGGATGAGCAGTTCTTC.

V gene TRBV21-1 combines with J gene TRBJ2-6; TRBD2 is the table's D call and was not checked against the DNA. TRBV21-1 is a pseudogene. CDR3 length equals 22 residues. Written as DNA, the CDR3 is TGTGCCAGCAGCAAAGAGGATAACGGACTAGCGGTTCTCTCTAATGGGGCCAACGTCCTGACTTTC. It yields the protein CASSKEDNGLAVLSNGANVLTF.

V gene TRBV7-8 combines with J gene TRBJ2-3; D tentatively reads TRBD1 or TRBD2 (6 bases each). The germline gives CDR1 SGHVS, CDR2 FQNEAQ. V was clipped by 5 bases and J by 5 bases, with 26 bases between them. This CDR3 is built from 18 residues. The CDR3 sequence is CASSLNLVGGQAGDTQYF. CDR3 DNA: TGTGCCAGCAGCCTAAACCTTGTGGGGGGCCAAGCCGGAGATACGCAGTATTTT.

This chain uses TRBV25-1 with TRBJ2-7; TRBD1 aligns across 9 bases. Trimming removed 9 bases from V and 2 bases from J; junction bases left unmatched: 11. The CDR3 length is 15 residues. Germline loops: CDR1 MGHDK, CDR2 SYGVNS. CDR3 amino acids: CARATRDRDPYEQYF. DNA for the CDR3: TGTGCCAGAGCTACCAGGGACAGGGACCCCTACGAGCAGTACTTC.

The rearrangement uses TRBV5-1 and TRBJ2-3; 12 nucleotides align to TRBD2. Germline CDR1 SGHRS, CDR2 YFSETQ. The CDR3 covers 16 residues. After removal of 4 bases from V and 0 bases from J, the junction contained 3 bases not matched to a gene. This CDR3 reads CASSMGLAGSTDTQYF. CDR3 coding DNA: TGCGCCAGCAGCATGGGACTAGCGGGTAGCACAGATACGCAGTATTTT.

The rearrangement links TRBV30 to TRBJ2-5, with unresolved D. Germline V CDR1 and CDR2: GTSNPN, SVGIG (reference sequence). The CDR3 totals 11 residues. V gave up 2 bases and J gave up 4 bases, with 5 bases separating them. The CDR3 region is CAWSILETQYF. CDR3 DNA sequence: TGTGCCTGGAGTATTTTAGAGACCCAGTACTTC.

This chain connects TRBV5-1 to TRBJ1-4; tentative D call: TRBD1 (6 bases). V dropped 4 bases and J dropped 5 bases, with 18 bases sitting between them. There are 16 residues in the CDR3. The germline CDR1 and CDR2 sequences are SGHRS and YFSETQ. In DNA, the CDR3 is TGCGCCAGCAGCCCCCAACCCGGGACACAGAATGAAAAACTGTTTTTT. Protein product: CASSPQPGTQNEKLFF.

This chain connects TRBV7-3 to TRBJ2-2, with D possibly called TRBD1 or TRBD2 (5 bases each). This CDR3 has 17 amino acids. V lost 4 bases to trimming and J lost 5 bases, with 20 bases between them. Germline V lookup: CDR1 SGHTA, CDR2 FQGTGA. CDR3 DNA: TGTGCCAGCAGCTCCGACCCGGGACCCCCGGGGACCGGGGAGCTGTTTTTT. This sequence encodes CASSSDPGPPGTGELFF.

The chain combines TRBV6-2 or TRBV6-3 with TRBJ2-3; D ambiguous. Trimming removed 2 bases at V and 2 bases at J, with 11 bases between. Germline V gene data show CDR1 as MNHEY and CDR2 as SVGEGT. This CDR3 comprises 15 residues. The CDR3 loop reads CASSYGWPSTDTQYF. The CDR3 DNA sequence: TGTGCCAGCAGTTACGGCTGGCCATCCACAGATACGCAGTATTTT.